This T cell receptor beta chain was captured by sequencing in a study of breast tumors, draining lymph nodes, adjacent tissues. Regarding the study as a whole: Tumor repertoires ranked between lymph nodes and nontumor tissue in diversity, with V and J gene preferences. Most tumor T cells seemingly derive from lymph node, then expand in tumor. Compared with basal-like, luminal-like tumors shared significantly more repertoire with nontumor tissue. The lymph node origin of tumor T cells was framed as consistent with a hypothesis, not demonstrated.

Breast cancer patients provided tissue from their axillary draining lymph nodes. This clonotype was seen many times. Its antigen remains unidentified. TCRdb analysed the multiplex PCR reads with MiXCR anew, one entry per CDR3 protein. The repertoire holds about 120,000 distinct CDR3 sequences, with 15% to 20% as singletons. The receptor was derived from a female donor with breast cancer. Some clones in this sample may be carry-over from other donors' samples. Material: axillary lymph node tissue.

This CDR3 is CASSRDRGRGNTIYF. DNA for the CDR3: TGTGCCAGCAGCAGGGACAGGGGGCGAGGAAACACCATATATTTT. The chain couples TRBV5-4 to TRBJ1-3; TRBD1 matches 12 bases. The length of the CDR3 is 15 residues. The germline gives CDR1 SGHNT, CDR2 YYREEE (reference sequence). V was clipped by 4 bases and J by 4 bases; unmatched bases: 3. The whole variable domain, remainder taken from reference TRBV5-4 and TRBJ1-3, is ETGVTQSPTHLIKTRGQQVTLRCSSQSGHNTVSWYQQALGQGPQFIFQYYREEENGRGNFPPRFSGLQFPNYSSELNVNALELDDSALYLCASSRDRGRGNTIYFGEGSWLTVV.